One sample yielded the 4 T cell receptor beta chains listed below, sequenced in a study of cytomegalovirus exposure and HLA in healthy donors. The PCR was carried out with 60 Vbeta primers and 13 Jbeta primers. Profiled with immunoSEQ multiplex PCR; TCRdb holds only in-frame clones, not every one. The repertoire holds 90,000 to 140,000 clones, roughly four fifths seen once, with under 1.5% in the top ten. The sequencing input was PBMCs. The receptors were sampled from a man in his forties in good health and CMV-seronegative.

V usage is TRBV7-9 and J usage is TRBJ2-1; D may be TRBD2 (7 bases). The germline V gene has CDR1 SEHNR and CDR2 FQNEAQ (reference sequence). The CDR3 covers 17 residues. V lost 4 bases and J 0 bases, leaving 16 bases between the germline ends. CDR3 residues: CASSSGGGLSSYNEQFF. CDR3 coding DNA: TGTGCCAGCAGCTCGGGCGGGGGCCTGAGCTCCTACAATGAGCAGTTCTTC.

This sequence joins TRBV9 and TRBJ2-4; TRBD1 might be the D (5 bases). Germline V gives CDR1 SGDLS, CDR2 YYNGEE. The CDR3 totals 16 residues. V dropped 0 bases and J dropped 2 bases, with 12 bases sitting between them. CDR3 amino acids: CASSVDPQGSKNIQYF. CDR3 coding DNA: TGTGCCAGCAGCGTAGACCCTCAGGGATCCAAAAACATTCAGTACTTC.

CDR3 nucleotide sequence: TGTGCCAGCAGCTTAGAATATGGACTAGATTCGTTCCACGAGCAGTACTTC. Its translation is CASSLEYGLDSFHEQYF. The V call is TRBV7-9, the J call TRBJ2-7; TRBD2 aligns across 7 bases. With V trimmed by 1 base and J by 5 bases, 14 bases remained unmatched. CDR3 size: 17 residues. The germline CDR1 and CDR2 sequences are SEHNR and FQNEAQ (reference sequence).

This chain links TRBV9 with TRBJ2-1; 7 nucleotides agree with TRBD2. CDR1 is SGDLS, CDR2 YYNGEE, per germline. CDR3 length: 15 amino acids. V lost 1 base and J lost 4; bases outside the gene matches: 5. The DNA for the CDR3 is TGTGCCAGCAGCGTAAGGGCGGGAGAGTACAATGAGCAGTTCTTC. Residues: CASSVRAGEYNEQFF.